Listed below are T cell receptor beta chains from one sample, sequenced in a study of blood T cell repertoires in COVID-19. Only in-frame clones appear in the TCRdb table, and some are missing; sequencing was by immunoSEQ multiplex PCR. The data show under 200,000 clones, roughly 89% seen once. Source material: peripheral blood. These TCRs come from a woman aged 70 to 79 with COVID-19, enrolled during active disease. The CDR3 runs from the conserved cysteine through the conserved F or W. D genes are given only for firm matches. Expanded clones get a size class; other rows say once, few or many, or leave the size out.

13 TRBJ2-1 . . TRBV6-5 CASSYSSDTEQFF TGTGCCAGCAGTTACTCCTCGGACACGGAGCAGTTCTTC
13 TRBJ1-2 once . TRBV19 CASSNREDYGYTF TGTGCCAGTAGTAACAGGGAAGACTATGGCTACACCTTC
16 TRBJ1-1 . . TRBV4-2 CASSQGQGAEDTEAFF TGTGCCAGCAGCCAAGGCCAGGGCGCGGAAGACACTGAAGCTTTCTTT
16 TRBJ2-1 . TRBD2 TRBV5-4 CASSSARGGLTDEQFF TGTGCCAGCAGTTCAGCACGGGGGGGCCTTACTGATGAGCAGTTCTTC
15 TRBJ1-4 . TRBD1 TRBV18 CASSPNRGLGEKLFF TGTGCCAGCTCACCTAACAGGGGGCTTGGGGAAAAACTGTTTTTT
13 TRBJ1-2 . TRBD1 TRBV29-1 CSVLQGALYGYTF TGCAGCGTGCTCCAGGGGGCTCTCTATGGCTACACCTTC
13 TRBJ2-7 . TRBD2 TRBV29-1 CSVGVLAGYEQYF TGCAGCGTTGGGGTGCTAGCGGGGTACGAGCAGTACTTC
13 TRBJ2-7 . TRBD1 TRBV12-3/TRBV12-4 CASKGTGSYEQYF TGTGCCAGCAAGGGGACAGGTTCCTACGAGCAGTACTTC
14 TRBJ1-5 . . TRBV3-1/TRBV3-2 CASSQKQGTQPQHF TGTGCCAGCAGCCAAAAACAGGGTACCCAGCCCCAGCATTTT
13 TRBJ2-7 once TRBD1 TRBV12-5 CASGPGQGYEQYF TGTGCTAGTGGTCCGGGACAGGGCTACGAGCAGTACTTC
15 TRBJ2-7 . TRBD2 TRBV28 CASSKVLGGYYEQYF TGTGCCAGCAGCAAAGTACTGGGGGGGTACTACGAGCAGTACTTC
14 TRBJ1-4 . TRBD1 TRBV3-1/TRBV3-2 CASSATGGNEKLFF TGTGCCAGCAGCGCCACAGGGGGAAATGAAAAACTGTTTTTT
15 TRBJ1-2 . . TRBV7-2 CASSAILPRGAGYTF TGTGCCAGCAGCGCTATTCTCCCCCGGGGGGCTGGCTACACCTTC
16 TRBJ1-5 . TRBD1 TRBV19 CASSPLQGASNQPQHF TGTGCCAGTAGCCCACTCCAGGGGGCTAGCAATCAGCCCCAGCATTTT
17 TRBJ2-2 . TRBD2 TRBV3-1/TRBV3-2 CASSPPAGGPGTGELFF TGTGCCAGCAGCCCCCCAGCGGGGGGGCCAGGAACCGGGGAGCTGTTTTTT
14 TRBJ2-7 . TRBD1 TRBV28 CASSTPGQGYEQYF TGTGCCAGCAGCACACCGGGACAGGGCTACGAGCAGTACTTC
15 TRBJ1-4 . . TRBV5-1 CASSLAGGFREKLFF TGCGCCAGCAGCTTGGCCGGTGGGTTCAGGGAAAAACTGTTTTTT
14 TRBJ1-1 . . TRBV10-3 CAISTGDLNTEAFF TGTGCCATCAGTACAGGAGACTTGAACACTGAAGCTTTCTTT
13 TRBJ1-1 . . TRBV19 CASSIDYNTEAFF TGTGCCAGTAGTATAGACTATAACACTGAAGCTTTCTTT
14 TRBJ2-1 once TRBD2 TRBV7-2 CASSLGLAGDEQFF TGTGCCAGCAGCTTAGGGCTAGCGGGCGATGAGCAGTTCTTC
13 TRBJ2-5 . . TRBV5-1 CASRDTGRETQYF TGCGCCAGCAGAGATACAGGGAGAGAGACCCAGTACTTC
13 TRBJ1-2 . TRBD1 TRBV5-1 CASSLTGVGGYTF TGCGCCAGCAGCTTGACAGGGGTCGGTGGCTACACCTTC
18 TRBJ2-7 . . TRBV28 CASSRELWRGQTFHEQYF TGTGCCAGCAGCCGCGAACTTTGGAGGGGGCAAACCTTCCACGAGCAGTACTTC
13 TRBJ1-2 . . TRBV2 CASSVGEVRGYTF TGTGCCAGCAGTGTTGGGGAGGTGAGGGGCTACACCTTC